One and the same sample provided the 10 T cell receptor beta chains below, sequenced in a study of cytomegalovirus exposure and HLA in healthy donors. The PCR made use of 60 Vbeta and 13 Jbeta primers. Assay used: immunoSEQ multiplex PCR; TCRdb lists only in-frame clones, some missing. This sample's table reports about 44,000 clones. Sample: PBMCs. The source of these receptors is a male donor in good health and CMV-seronegative.

The chain recombines TRBV7-9 with TRBJ2-1; D is ambiguous. V shed 4 bases and J shed 0 bases, with 10 bases lying between them. This CDR3 has 15 residues. Per germline, CDR1 SEHNR and CDR2 FQNEAQ (reference sequence). The CDR3 DNA sequence: TGTGCCAGCAGCTCAAGACGGAGCTCCTACAATGAGCAGTTCTTC. Translated: CASSSRRSSYNEQFF.

V is TRBV7-9 and J is TRBJ2-5; 8 positions match TRBD1. The CDR3 covers 14 residues. Germline assignment: CDR1 SEHNR and CDR2 FQNEAQ (reference sequence). J lost 4 bases, V lost 5 bases, and 6 bases had no gene match. The CDR3 nucleotides are TGTGCCAGCAGCCCGACAGGGGCCCGAGAGACCCAGTACTTC. The encoded protein is CASSPTGARETQYF.

The chain couples TRBV7-2 to TRBJ2-1; tentatively, D is TRBD2 (6 bases). The CDR3 extends over 15 amino acids. The germline V gene has CDR1 SGHTA and CDR2 FQGNSA. Trimming removed 5 bases from V and 6 bases from J, with 17 bases in between. Here the CDR3 DNA reads TGTGCCAGCAGCGTCCGGGACTCGTCCCGCAATGAGCAGTTCTTC. Its translation is CASSVRDSSRNEQFF.

The genes are TRBV6-1 and TRBJ2-5, with 9 nucleotides matching TRBD2. There are 15 residues in the CDR3. The ends lost 6 bases at V and 11 bases at J; junction bases unmatched: 16. Germline V gene lookup returns CDR1 MNHNS and CDR2 SASEGT. This chain's CDR3 is CASRGYGSGREEQYF. The CDR3 DNA reads TGTGCCAGCAGGGGTTATGGTAGCGGGAGAGAAGAGCAGTACTTC.

The chain combines TRBV7-8 with TRBJ2-4; 8 positions agree with TRBD1. This CDR3 comprises 15 residues. In germline, CDR1 is SGHVS, CDR2 FQNEAQ. Trimming removed 5 bases from V and 8 bases from J; junction bases left unmatched: 11. CDR3 sequence: CASSHTPGQEDIQYF. The DNA of the CDR3 is TGTGCCAGCAGCCATACGCCGGGACAGGAGGACATTCAGTACTTC.

This chain uses TRBV5-1 with TRBJ2-5; 8 nucleotides line up with TRBD1. With the DNA end fitting TRBJ2-7 better, the J assignment may be wrong. The CDR3 extends over 13 amino acids. Germline V CDR1 and CDR2: SGHRS, YFSETQ. CDR3 protein: CASSDRGLYEQYF. CDR3 bases: TGCGCCAGCAGCGACAGGGGTTTGTACGAGCAGTACTTC.

V usage is TRBV2 and J usage is TRBJ1-1; D is unresolved. Between the trimmed V and J ends, which lost 0 bases and 1 base, there was a span of 12 bases. This CDR3 contains 16 residues. Germline CDR1 SNHLY, CDR2 FYNNEI. The CDR3 reads CASSEALDSGNTEAFF. DNA for the CDR3: TGTGCCAGCAGTGAAGCGCTGGATTCGGGGAACACTGAAGCTTTCTTT.

The chain recombines TRBV19 with TRBJ2-4, with 11 bases aligning to TRBD2. V was pared by 1 base and J by 8 bases, with 4 bases of the junction left unmatched. The V gene's germline CDR1 is LNHDA and CDR2 SQIVND (reference sequence). The CDR3 loop spans 15 amino acids. The CDR3: CASSIVGTSGDIQYF. Here the CDR3 DNA reads TGTGCCAGTAGTATAGTAGGGACTAGCGGAGACATTCAGTACTTC. The whole variable domain, filled in from reference TRBV19 and TRBJ2-4, reads DGGITQSPKYLFRKEGQNVTLSCEQNLNHDAMYWYRQDPGQGLRLIYYSQIVNDFQKGDIAEGYSVSREKKESFPLTVTSAQKNPTAFYLCASSIVGTSGDIQYFGAGTRLSVL.

The gene calls are TRBV7-2 and TRBJ2-7; D unclear. V was shortened by 0 bases and J by 7 bases, with 7 bases between the two germline ends. The CDR3 sequence is 12 residues long. Germline V gene data show CDR1 as SGHTA and CDR2 as FQGNSA. The CDR3 here is CASSLARQEQYF. CDR3 sequence (DNA): TGTGCCAGCAGCTTAGCGCGGCAGGAGCAGTACTTC.

The chain couples TRBV5-1 to TRBJ2-2, with 8 bases identical to TRBD1. Trimming removed 3 bases from V and 4 bases from J; junction bases left unmatched: 5. The CDR3 is 15 residues long. Germline V CDR1 and CDR2: SGHRS, YFSETQ. The CDR3 is CASSSDRVVTGELFF. The CDR3, as DNA: TGCGCCAGCAGCTCGGACAGGGTGGTCACCGGGGAGCTGTTTTTT.